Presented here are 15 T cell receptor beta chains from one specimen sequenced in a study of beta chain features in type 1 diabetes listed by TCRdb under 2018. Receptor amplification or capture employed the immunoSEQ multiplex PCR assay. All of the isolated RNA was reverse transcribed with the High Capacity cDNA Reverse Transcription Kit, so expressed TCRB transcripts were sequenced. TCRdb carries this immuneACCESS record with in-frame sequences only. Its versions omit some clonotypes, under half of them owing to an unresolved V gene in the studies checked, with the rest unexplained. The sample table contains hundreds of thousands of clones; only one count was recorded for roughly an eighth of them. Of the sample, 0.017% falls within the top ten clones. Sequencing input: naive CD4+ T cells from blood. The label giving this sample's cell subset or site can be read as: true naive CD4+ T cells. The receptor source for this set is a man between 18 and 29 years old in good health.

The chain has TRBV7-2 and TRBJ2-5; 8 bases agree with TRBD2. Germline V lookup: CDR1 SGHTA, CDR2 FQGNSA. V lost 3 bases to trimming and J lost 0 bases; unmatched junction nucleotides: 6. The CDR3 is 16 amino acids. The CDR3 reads CASSFLAGGYQETQYF. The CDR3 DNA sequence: TGTGCCAGCAGCTTCTTGGCGGGGGGCTACCAAGAGACCCAGTACTTC.

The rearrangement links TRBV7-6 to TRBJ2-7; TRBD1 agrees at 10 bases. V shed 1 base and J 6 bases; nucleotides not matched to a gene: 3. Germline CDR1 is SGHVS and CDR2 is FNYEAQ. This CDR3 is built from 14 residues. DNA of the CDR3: TGTGCCAGCAGCTTAGGGACAGGGGGTCGCGAGCAGTACTTC. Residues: CASSLGTGGREQYF.

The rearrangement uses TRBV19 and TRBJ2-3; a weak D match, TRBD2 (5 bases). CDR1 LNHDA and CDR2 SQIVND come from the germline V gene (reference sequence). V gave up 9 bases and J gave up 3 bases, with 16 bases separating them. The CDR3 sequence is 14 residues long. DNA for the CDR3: TGTGCCAGCAGAAGGGAAGAGGGTACAGATACGCAGTATTTT. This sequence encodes CASRREEGTDTQYF.

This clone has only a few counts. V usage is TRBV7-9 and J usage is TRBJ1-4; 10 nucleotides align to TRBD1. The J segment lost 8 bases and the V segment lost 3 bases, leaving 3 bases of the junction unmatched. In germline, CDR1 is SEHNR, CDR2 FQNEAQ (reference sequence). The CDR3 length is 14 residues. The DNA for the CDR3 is TGTGCCAGCAGCTTCGGACAGGGGGAGGAAAAACTGTTTTTT. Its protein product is CASSFGQGEEKLFF.

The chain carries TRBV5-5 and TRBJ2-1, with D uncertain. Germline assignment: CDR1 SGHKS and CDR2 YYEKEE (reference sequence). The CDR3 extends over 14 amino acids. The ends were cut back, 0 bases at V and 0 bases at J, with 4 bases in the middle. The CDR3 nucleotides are TGTGCCAGCAGCTTGGTCGGCTCCTACAATGAGCAGTTCTTC. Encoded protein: CASSLVGSYNEQFF.

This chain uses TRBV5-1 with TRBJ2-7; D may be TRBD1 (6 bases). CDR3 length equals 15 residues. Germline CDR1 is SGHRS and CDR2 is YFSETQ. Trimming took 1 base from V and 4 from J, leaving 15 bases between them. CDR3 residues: CASSLSTGTVYEQYF. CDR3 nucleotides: TGCGCCAGCAGCTTGTCTACAGGGACGGTGTACGAGCAGTACTTC.

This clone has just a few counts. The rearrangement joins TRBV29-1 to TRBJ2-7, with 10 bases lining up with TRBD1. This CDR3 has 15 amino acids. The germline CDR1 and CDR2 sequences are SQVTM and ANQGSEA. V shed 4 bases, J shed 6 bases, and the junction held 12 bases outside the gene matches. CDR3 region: CSVVLMTGGNLEQYF. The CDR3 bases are TGCAGCGTTGTCCTGATGACAGGGGGCAATCTCGAGCAGTACTTC.

CDR3 coding DNA: TGTGCCAGCAGCTTAGAAAGGGCGACGGGACTAGCGGGTGGAGAGACCCAGTACTTC. Protein: CASSLERATGLAGGETQYF. The rearrangement links TRBV11-2 to TRBJ2-5, with 12 bases identical to TRBD2. V lost 0 bases, J lost 4 bases, and 12 bases stayed unmatched. Germline V gene lookup returns CDR1 SGHAT and CDR2 FQNNGV. This CDR3 region has 19 residues. Full variable domain (rest looked up from reference TRBV11-2 and TRBJ2-5): EAGVAQSPRYKIIEKRQSVAFWCNPISGHATLYWYQQILGQGPKLLIQFQNNGVVDDSQLPKDRFSAERLKGVDSTLKIQPAKLEDSAVYLCASSLERATGLAGGETQYFGPGTRLLVL.

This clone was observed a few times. CDR3 sequence: CACRDSYNQPQHF. In DNA form, the CDR3 reads TGTGCCTGCCGGGACAGCTACAATCAGCCCCAGCATTTT. The gene calls are TRBV30 and TRBJ1-5; 7 positions agree with TRBD1. CDR3 size: 13 residues. The ends lost 6 bases at V and 3 bases at J; junction bases unmatched: 5. Germline V gene lookup returns CDR1 GTSNPN and CDR2 SVGIG (reference sequence).

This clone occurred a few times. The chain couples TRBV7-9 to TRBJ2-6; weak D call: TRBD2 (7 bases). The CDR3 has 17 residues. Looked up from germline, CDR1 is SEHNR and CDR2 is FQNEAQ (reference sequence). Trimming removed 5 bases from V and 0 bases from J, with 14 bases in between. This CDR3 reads CASSVPGGGSGANVLTF. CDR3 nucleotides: TGTGCCAGCAGCGTTCCGGGGGGCGGCTCTGGGGCCAACGTCCTGACTTTC.

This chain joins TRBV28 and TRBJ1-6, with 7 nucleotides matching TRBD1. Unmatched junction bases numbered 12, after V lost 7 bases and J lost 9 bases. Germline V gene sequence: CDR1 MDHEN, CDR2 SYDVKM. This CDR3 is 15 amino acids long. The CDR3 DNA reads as TGTGCCAGCACCCCCCGGACAGGCTGGGGTTCACCCCTCCACTTT. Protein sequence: CASTPRTGWGSPLHF.

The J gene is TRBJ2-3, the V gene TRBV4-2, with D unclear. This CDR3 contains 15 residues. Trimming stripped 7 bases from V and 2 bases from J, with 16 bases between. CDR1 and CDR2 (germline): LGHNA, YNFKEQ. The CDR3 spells CASTSFGGDTDTQYF. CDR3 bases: TGTGCCAGCACGTCTTTTGGCGGTGACACAGATACGCAGTATTTT.

In DNA form, the CDR3 reads TGTGCCAGCAGCTTAGGCCCAGAGAACACTGAAGCTTTCTTT. As protein: CASSLGPENTEAFF. The chain combines TRBV7-9 with TRBJ1-1; D is unresolved. The CDR3 is 14 amino acids. V gave up 1 base and J gave up 1 base, with 7 bases separating them. In germline, CDR1 is SEHNR, CDR2 FQNEAQ (reference sequence).

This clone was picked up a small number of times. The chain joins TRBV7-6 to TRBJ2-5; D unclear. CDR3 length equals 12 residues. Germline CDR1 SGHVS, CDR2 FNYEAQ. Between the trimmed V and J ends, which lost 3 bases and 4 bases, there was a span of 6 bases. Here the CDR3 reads CASSFVLETQYF. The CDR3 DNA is TGTGCCAGCAGCTTTGTCCTAGAGACCCAGTACTTC.

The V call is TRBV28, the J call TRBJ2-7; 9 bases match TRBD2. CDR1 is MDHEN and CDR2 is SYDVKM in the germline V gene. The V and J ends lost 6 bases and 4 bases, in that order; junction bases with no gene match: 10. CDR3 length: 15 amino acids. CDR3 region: CASSTFASGEYEQYF. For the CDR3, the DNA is TGTGCCAGCAGCACATTCGCTAGCGGGGAGTACGAGCAGTACTTC. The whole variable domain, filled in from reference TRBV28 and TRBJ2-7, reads DVKVTQSSRYLVKRTGEKVFLECVQDMDHENMFWYRQDPGLGLRLIYFSYDVKMKEKGDIPEGYSVSREKKERFSLILESASTNQTSMYLCASSTFASGEYEQYFGPGTRLTVT.